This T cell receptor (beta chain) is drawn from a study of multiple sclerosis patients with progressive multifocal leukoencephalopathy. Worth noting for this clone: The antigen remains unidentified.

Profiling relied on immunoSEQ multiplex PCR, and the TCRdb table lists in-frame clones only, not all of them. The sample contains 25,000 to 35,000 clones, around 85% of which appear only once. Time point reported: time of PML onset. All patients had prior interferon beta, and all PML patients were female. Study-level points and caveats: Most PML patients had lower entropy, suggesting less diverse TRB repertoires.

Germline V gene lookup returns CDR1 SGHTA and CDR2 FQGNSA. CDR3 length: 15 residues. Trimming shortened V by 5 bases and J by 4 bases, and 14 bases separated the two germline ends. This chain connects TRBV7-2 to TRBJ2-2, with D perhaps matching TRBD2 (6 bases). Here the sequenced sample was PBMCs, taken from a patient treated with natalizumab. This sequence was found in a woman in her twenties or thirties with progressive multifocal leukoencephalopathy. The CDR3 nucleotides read TGTGCCAGCAGCCCGCGGGGTTCCTCCACCGGGGAGCTGTTTTTT. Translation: CASSPRGSSTGELFF.